These 23 T cell receptor beta chains came from one sample sequenced in a study of blood T cell repertoires in COVID-19. Profiled with immunoSEQ multiplex PCR; TCRdb holds only in-frame clones, not every one. The table has 270,000 or so clones, roughly 89% seen once. The sample taken for sequencing was peripheral blood. The source is a woman aged 40-49 years who had recovered from COVID-19.

The V call is TRBV7-2, the J call TRBJ2-7; D remains ambiguous. Germline CDR1 reads SGHTA; CDR2 reads FQGNSA. The CDR3 length is 15 residues. V was clipped by 1 base and J by 5 bases, with 15 bases between them. The DNA of the CDR3 is TGTGCCAGCAGCTTAGGGTACGGGTTACTACACGAGCAGTACGTC. Encoded protein: CASSLGYGLLHEQYV.

This sequence joins TRBV14 and TRBJ2-3; D is possibly TRBD2 (6 bases). The V and J ends lost 1 base and 0 bases respectively, with 11 bases between them. The CDR3 spans 16 residues. Germline CDR1 is SGHDN and CDR2 is FVKESK. Here the CDR3 DNA reads TGTGCCAGCAGCCAAGTTAGTAGCGGTAGCACAGATACGCAGTATTTT. Translated, it gives CASSQVSSGSTDTQYF.

V is TRBV18 and J is TRBJ1-4, with 8 bases matching TRBD1. Germline V gene lookup returns CDR1 KGHSH and CDR2 LQKENI. Losses at the gene ends were 3 bases for V and 7 bases for J; bases not matched to a gene: 7. CDR3 length: 15 residues. CDR3 protein: CASSPPDRGGEKLFF. CDR3 in DNA: TGTGCCAGCTCACCCCCAGACAGGGGTGGTGAAAAACTGTTTTTT.

This sequence joins TRBV27 and TRBJ1-2; D is undetermined. The ends were cut back, 4 bases at V and 3 bases at J, with 12 bases in the middle. This CDR3 comprises 14 residues. The germline gives CDR1 MNHEY, CDR2 SMNVEV (reference sequence). The CDR3 nucleotides read TGTGCCAGCAGTTCGAGACTCGACGACTATGGCTACACCTTC. Protein sequence: CASSSRLDDYGYTF.

The chain has TRBV5-4 and TRBJ2-1; 9 nucleotides align to TRBD2. With V trimmed by 4 bases and J by 10 bases, 12 bases remained unmatched. CDR3 length equals 15 residues. The germline V gene encodes CDR1 SGHNT and CDR2 YYREEE (reference sequence). For the CDR3, the DNA is TGTGCCAGCAGCCGGGAAGTAGCGGGAGCGATGGAGCAGTTCTTC. Translated: CASSREVAGAMEQFF.

The chain uses TRBV30 and TRBJ1-4; 11 nucleotides match TRBD1. The CDR3 runs to 13 residues. Trimming at V came to 5 bases and at J to 6 bases, leaving 2 bases not matched to a gene. Germline CDR1 reads GTSNPN; CDR2 reads SVGIG (reference sequence). The CDR3 sequence is CAWGQGADEKLFF. The CDR3 coding sequence is TGTGCCTGGGGACAGGGGGCTGATGAAAAACTGTTTTTT.

This rearrangement joins TRBV2 to TRBJ2-2; the match to TRBD2 covers 8 bases. V shed 3 bases and J 6 bases; nucleotides not matched to a gene: 9. Germline lookup yields CDR1 SNHLY and CDR2 FYNNEI. The length of the CDR3 is 16 residues. CDR3 amino acids: CASSDRGGQGPGELFF. The CDR3 DNA reads as TGTGCCAGCAGTGACCGGGGGGGCCAGGGGCCCGGGGAGCTGTTTTTT. The entire variable domain, with the rest obtained from reference TRBV2 and TRBJ2-2, is as follows: EPEVTQTPSHQVTQMGQEVILRCVPISNHLYFYWYRQILGQKVEFLVSFYNNEISEKSEIFDDQFSVERPDGSNFTLKIRSTKLEDSAMYFCASSDRGGQGPGELFFGEGSRLTVL.

The sample holds a few counts of this clone. This rearrangement joins TRBV27 to TRBJ1-2; 7 nucleotides match TRBD1. This CDR3 has 13 amino acids. Germline trimming cut 5 bases from V and 5 bases from J; bases unmatched to any gene: 5. CDR1 is MNHEY, CDR2 SMNVEV, per germline (reference sequence). DNA for the CDR3: TGTGCCAGCAGTGGGACAGAGCAATATGGCTACACCTTC. Translating it yields CASSGTEQYGYTF.

The chain uses TRBV11-2 and TRBJ2-1, with D perhaps TRBD2 (6 bases). The CDR3 sequence is 13 residues long. The germline V gene encodes CDR1 SGHAT and CDR2 FQNNGV. V shed 2 bases and J shed 14 bases, with 16 bases lying between them. CDR3 region: CASSLNIGGAKFF. In nucleotides, the CDR3 is TGTGCCAGCAGCTTAAATATCGGGGGAGCGAAGTTCTTC.

This chain joins TRBV7-2 and TRBJ1-1; D possibly corresponds to TRBD1 (6 bases). CDR1 and CDR2 from the germline V gene are SGHTA and FQGNSA. V lost 2 bases, J lost 3 bases, and 13 bases lay in between. The length of the CDR3 is 15 residues. CDR3 bases: TGTGCCAGCAGCTTATCAGGGGAGGGGTACACTGAAGCTTTCTTT. Its protein is CASSLSGEGYTEAFF.

This clone is a singleton in its sample. The chain couples TRBV11-3 to TRBJ2-3, with D perhaps matching TRBD2 (6 bases). The germline V gene has CDR1 SGHNT and CDR2 YENEEA. CDR3 length equals 15 residues. Trimming cost V 3 bases and J 4 bases, with 14 bases left between them. CDR3 amino acids: CASSFDLGGPDTQYF. The CDR3 nucleotides read TGTGCCAGCAGCTTTGATTTGGGAGGCCCAGATACGCAGTATTTT.

This rearrangement joins TRBV4-3 to TRBJ1-2, with 10 bases lining up with TRBD1. The germline V gene encodes CDR1 LGHNA and CDR2 YSLEER. V gave up 0 bases and J gave up 6 bases; unmatched junction bases: 10. CDR3 size: 17 residues. CDR3 sequence (DNA): TGCGCCAGCAGCCAAGACGGGACAGGGGCTGTCCATAATGGCTACACCTTC. Protein sequence: CASSQDGTGAVHNGYTF.

The rearrangement uses TRBV4-3 and TRBJ2-1; TRBD2 aligns across 7 bases. V was clipped by 0 bases and J by 1 base; unmatched bases: 3. In germline, CDR1 is LGHNA, CDR2 YSLEER. The CDR3 contains 16 residues. Here the CDR3 DNA reads TGCGCCAGCAGCCAAGATACGGGAGGATCCTACAATGAGCAGTTCTTC. Amino acids: CASSQDTGGSYNEQFF.

The chain couples TRBV2 to TRBJ2-5; 9 bases fit TRBD1. The V gene end was trimmed by 3 bases and the J gene end by 10 bases; junction bases not matched to a gene: 12. Germline V lookup: CDR1 SNHLY, CDR2 FYNNEI. This CDR3 comprises 15 residues. CDR3 bases: TGTGCCAGCAGTGACCTTGGGACAGGGAATGAGGACCAGTACTTC. This sequence encodes CASSDLGTGNEDQYF. Together with reference TRBV2 and TRBJ2-5, the CDR3 gives the full variable domain: EPEVTQTPSHQVTQMGQEVILRCVPISNHLYFYWYRQILGQKVEFLVSFYNNEISEKSEIFDDQFSVERPDGSNFTLKIRSTKLEDSAMYFCASSDLGTGNEDQYFGPGTRLLVL.

This chain connects TRBV15 to TRBJ1-1; D is undetermined. V was clipped by 0 bases and J by 1 base, with 9 bases between them. This CDR3 contains 15 residues. Germline V lookup: CDR1 LNHNV, CDR2 YYDKDF (reference sequence). As DNA, the CDR3 is TGTGCCACCAGCAGAGAGACCGACAAGAACACTGAAGCTTTCTTT. Protein sequence: CATSRETDKNTEAFF.

CDR3 coding DNA: TGTGCCAGCAGCTTTCCGGGACAGGGCGGTTACGGCTACACCTTC. Its protein is CASSFPGQGGYGYTF. The chain combines TRBV5-6 with TRBJ1-2; the match to TRBD1 covers 9 bases. This CDR3 contains 15 residues. The trim removed 2 bases at V and 8 bases at J, leaving 10 bases unmatched. Germline V lookup: CDR1 SGHDT, CDR2 YYEEEE.

V gene TRBV9 combines with J gene TRBJ2-5; possibly TRBD2 for D (7 bases). The germline V gene encodes CDR1 SGDLS and CDR2 YYNGEE. The CDR3 has 17 residues. The V and J ends lost 3 bases and 0 bases respectively, with 18 bases between them. DNA of the CDR3: TGTGCCAGCAGCGCTCCCCAGGGGCTAGCGGACCAAGAGACCCAGTACTTC. Translating it yields CASSAPQGLADQETQYF. Based on the CDR3 plus reference TRBV9 and TRBJ2-5, the full variable domain is DSGVTQTPKHLITATGQRVTLRCSPRSGDLSVYWYQQSLDQGLQFLIQYYNGEERAKGNILERFSAQQFPDLHSELNLSSLELGDSALYFCASSAPQGLADQETQYFGPGTRLLVL.

The chain carries TRBV4-3 and TRBJ2-3; TRBD2 agrees at 11 bases. Unmatched junction bases numbered 7, after V lost 1 base and J lost 1 base. The CDR3 is made up of 18 amino acids. Germline V lookup: CDR1 LGHNA, CDR2 YSLEER. For the CDR3, the DNA is TGCGCCAGCAGCCAAGCCCTACTAGCGGGAGTTGGCACAGATACGCAGTATTTT. Translating gives CASSQALLAGVGTDTQYF.

V gene TRBV15 combines with J gene TRBJ2-7; D perhaps matches TRBD1 (5 bases). Trimming pared 0 bases from V and 5 bases from J, leaving 11 bases between. CDR1 LNHNV and CDR2 YYDKDF come from the germline V gene (reference sequence). This CDR3 comprises 14 residues. The CDR3 loop reads CATSRDRVGNEQYF. The CDR3 region has the DNA TGTGCCACCAGCAGAGACAGGGTAGGAAACGAGCAGTACTTC.

The V call is TRBV10-3, the J call TRBJ2-7; 9 positions agree with TRBD2. The J segment lost 3 bases and the V segment lost 3 bases, leaving 9 bases of the junction unmatched. Germline CDR1 ENHRY, CDR2 SYGVKD. The CDR3 has 16 residues. CDR3 amino acids: CAISDGVRGGGYEQYF. The CDR3 DNA reads as TGTGCCATCAGTGATGGGGTGCGGGGGGGCGGCTACGAGCAGTACTTC.

The rearrangement joins TRBV19 to TRBJ1-3; D is perhaps TRBD1 (5 bases). Trimming cost V 6 bases and J 8 bases, with 8 bases left between them. The CDR3 totals 11 residues. Germline-derived CDR1 and CDR2 are LNHDA and SQIVND (reference sequence). The CDR3 bases are TGTGCCAGTAGCGGGGGTTACACCATATATTTT. It is translated as CASSGGYTIYF.

CDR3 residues: CASSRTSGYTGELFF. The CDR3 nucleotides read TGTGCCAGCAGCAGGACTAGCGGGTACACCGGGGAGCTGTTTTTT. The chain joins TRBV7-6 to TRBJ2-2; 11 bases agree with TRBD2. J was trimmed by 3 bases and V by 5 bases; bases with no gene match: 2. Germline CDR1 and CDR2: SGHVS and FNYEAQ. The CDR3 is 15 residues long.

The J gene is TRBJ1-2, the V gene TRBV27; TRBD1 agrees at 10 bases. J was trimmed by 5 bases and V by 5 bases; bases with no gene match: 11. The CDR3 spans 16 residues. Germline CDR1 is MNHEY and CDR2 is SMNVEV (reference sequence). The CDR3 DNA reads as TGTGCCAGCAGTATACGACAGGGGGCGCTGGGGTATGGCTACACCTTC. It encodes CASSIRQGALGYGYTF.